Sequencing of this TCR beta chain was carried out in a study of shared clonotypes between healthy human individuals. Overall study context: Each donor's CD8 memory used one plate, CD8 naive two, each CD4 subset three.

On this clone: Its antigen is unknown.

Broader study findings: The generation probabilities recorded for non-shared clonotypes fell below those of clonotypes shared by all four donors.

CDR1 is SGHTA and CDR2 is FQGNSA in the germline V gene. V gave up 5 bases and J gave up 3 bases, with 26 bases separating them. The CDR3 consists of 19 residues. Method: immunoSEQ multiplex PCR; TCRdb's copy keeps in-frame clones and lacks some. The sample carries millions of clones, approximately 94% recorded once. This sequence joins TRBV7-2 and TRBJ2-1; tentatively, D is TRBD1 or TRBD2 (5 bases each). Sequencing used naive CD4+ T cells sorted from blood. Subset noted: CD45RA+ positively selected. This receptor was obtained from a young man in good health. CDR3 DNA sequence: TGTGCCAGCAGCATTGCTTGGGGTATGGGGGTAATCAGCTACAATGAGCAGTTCTTC. This sequence encodes CASSIAWGMGVISYNEQFF.